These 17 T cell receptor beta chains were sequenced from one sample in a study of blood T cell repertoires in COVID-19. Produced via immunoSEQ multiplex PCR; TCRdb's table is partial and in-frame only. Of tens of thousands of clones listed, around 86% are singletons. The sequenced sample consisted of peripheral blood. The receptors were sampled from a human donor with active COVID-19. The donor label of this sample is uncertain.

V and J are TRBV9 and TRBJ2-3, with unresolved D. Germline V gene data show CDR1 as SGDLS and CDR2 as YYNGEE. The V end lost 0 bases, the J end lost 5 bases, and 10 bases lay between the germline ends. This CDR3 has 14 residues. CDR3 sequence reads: CASSVGSIGDTQYF. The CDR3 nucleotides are TGTGCCAGCAGCGTAGGGTCGATCGGAGATACGCAGTATTTT.

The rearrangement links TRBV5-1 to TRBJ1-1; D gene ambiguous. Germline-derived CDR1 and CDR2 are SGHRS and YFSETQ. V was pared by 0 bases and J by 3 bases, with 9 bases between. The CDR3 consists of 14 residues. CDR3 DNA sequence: TGCGCCAGCAGCTTGGGGAGGGCTTACACTGAAGCTTTCTTT. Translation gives CASSLGRAYTEAFF.

The CDR3 DNA reads as TGTGCCAGCAGGAACAGGGGCATCTCTACAGATACGCAGTATTTT. Amino acid sequence: CASRNRGISTDTQYF. This chain joins TRBV27 and TRBJ2-3; the match to TRBD1 covers 7 bases. The CDR3 contains 15 residues. Germline-derived CDR1 and CDR2 are MNHEY and SMNVEV (reference sequence). J was trimmed by 3 bases and V by 6 bases; bases with no gene match: 9.

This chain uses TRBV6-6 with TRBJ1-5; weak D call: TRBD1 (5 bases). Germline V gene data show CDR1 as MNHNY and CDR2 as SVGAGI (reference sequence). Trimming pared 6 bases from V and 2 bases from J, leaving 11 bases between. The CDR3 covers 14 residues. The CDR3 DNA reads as TGTGCCAGCAGGCCATCGGGGGGCAATCAGCCCCAGCATTTT. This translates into CASRPSGGNQPQHF.

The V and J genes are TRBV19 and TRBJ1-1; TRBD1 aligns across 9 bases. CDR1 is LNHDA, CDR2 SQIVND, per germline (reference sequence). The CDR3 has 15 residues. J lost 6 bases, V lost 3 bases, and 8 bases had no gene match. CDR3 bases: TGTGCCAGTAGTATCCCTCCGGGACAGGGAGCTGAAGCTTTCTTT. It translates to CASSIPPGQGAEAFF. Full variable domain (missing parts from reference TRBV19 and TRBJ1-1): DGGITQSPKYLFRKEGQNVTLSCEQNLNHDAMYWYRQDPGQGLRLIYYSQIVNDFQKGDIAEGYSVSREKKESFPLTVTSAQKNPTAFYLCASSIPPGQGAEAFFGQGTRLTVV.

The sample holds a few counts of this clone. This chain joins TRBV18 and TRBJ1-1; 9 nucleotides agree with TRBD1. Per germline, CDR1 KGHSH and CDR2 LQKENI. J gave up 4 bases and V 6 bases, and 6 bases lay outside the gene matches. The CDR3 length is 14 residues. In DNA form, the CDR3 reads TGTGCCAGCTCGTTTACAGGGGGCATCACTGAAGCTTTCTTT. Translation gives CASSFTGGITEAFF.

Written as DNA, the CDR3 is TGTGCCAGCAGCCAACCGGGACAGAGTCTAGTTGGCTACACCTTC. This codes for CASSQPGQSLVGYTF. This chain links TRBV5-6 with TRBJ1-2; 7 bases match TRBD1. Germline assignment: CDR1 SGHDT and CDR2 YYEEEE. The ends lost 4 bases at V and 7 bases at J; junction bases unmatched: 13. The CDR3 is made up of 15 amino acids. Full variable domain (rest looked up from reference TRBV5-6 and TRBJ1-2): DAGVTQSPTHLIKTRGQQVTLRCSPKSGHDTVSWYQQALGQGPQFIFQYYEEEERQRGNFPDRFSGHQFPNYSSELNVNALLLGDSALYLCASSQPGQSLVGYTFGSGTRLTVV.

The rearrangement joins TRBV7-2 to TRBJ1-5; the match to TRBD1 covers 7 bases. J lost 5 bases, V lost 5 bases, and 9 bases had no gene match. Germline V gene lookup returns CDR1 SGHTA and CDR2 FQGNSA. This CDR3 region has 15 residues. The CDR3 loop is CASSRETGIDQPQHF. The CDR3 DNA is TGTGCCAGCAGCCGCGAGACAGGGATCGATCAGCCCCAGCATTTT. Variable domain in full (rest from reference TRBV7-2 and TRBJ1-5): GAGVSQSPSNKVTEKGKDVELRCDPISGHTALYWYRQSLGQGLEFLIYFQGNSAPDKSGLPSDRFSAERTGGSVSTLTIQRTQQEDSAVYLCASSRETGIDQPQHFGDGTRLSIL.

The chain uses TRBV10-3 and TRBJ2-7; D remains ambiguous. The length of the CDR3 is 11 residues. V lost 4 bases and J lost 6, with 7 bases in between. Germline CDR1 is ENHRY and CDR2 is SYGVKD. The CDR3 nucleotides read TGTGCCATCAGTGCCGATAGCGAGCAGTACTTC. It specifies CAISADSEQYF.

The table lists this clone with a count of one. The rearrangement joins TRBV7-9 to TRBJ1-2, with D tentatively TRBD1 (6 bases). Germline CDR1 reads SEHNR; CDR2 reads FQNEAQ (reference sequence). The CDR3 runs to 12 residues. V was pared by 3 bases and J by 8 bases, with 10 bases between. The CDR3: CASSFTGSGYTF. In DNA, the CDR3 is TGTGCCAGCAGCTTTACAGGGAGCGGCTACACCTTC.

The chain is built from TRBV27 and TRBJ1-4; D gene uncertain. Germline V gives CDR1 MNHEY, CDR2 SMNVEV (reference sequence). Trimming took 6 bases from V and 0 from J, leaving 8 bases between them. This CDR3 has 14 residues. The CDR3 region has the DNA TGTGCCAGCAGGGTACATGCAACTAATGAAAAACTGTTTTTT. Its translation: CASRVHATNEKLFF.

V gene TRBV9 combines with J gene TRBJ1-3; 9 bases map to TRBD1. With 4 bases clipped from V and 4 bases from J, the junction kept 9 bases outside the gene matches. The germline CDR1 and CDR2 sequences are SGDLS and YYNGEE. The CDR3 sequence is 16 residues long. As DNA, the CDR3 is TGTGCCAGCAGCCCGGCGGGACAGGGTATGGGAAACACCATATATTTT. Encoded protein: CASSPAGQGMGNTIYF.

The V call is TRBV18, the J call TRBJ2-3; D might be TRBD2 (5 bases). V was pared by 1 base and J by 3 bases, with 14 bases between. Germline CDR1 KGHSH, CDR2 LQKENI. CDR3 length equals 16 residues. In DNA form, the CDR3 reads TGTGCCAGCTCACCACTACCTCCCCCGGGGACAGATACGCAGTATTTT. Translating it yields CASSPLPPPGTDTQYF.

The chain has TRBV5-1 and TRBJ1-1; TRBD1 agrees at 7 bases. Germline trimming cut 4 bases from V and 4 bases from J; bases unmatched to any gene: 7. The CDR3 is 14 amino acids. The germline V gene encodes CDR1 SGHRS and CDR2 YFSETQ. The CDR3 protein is CASSGVGGVTEAFF. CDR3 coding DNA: TGCGCCAGCAGCGGGGTAGGGGGCGTCACTGAAGCTTTCTTT.

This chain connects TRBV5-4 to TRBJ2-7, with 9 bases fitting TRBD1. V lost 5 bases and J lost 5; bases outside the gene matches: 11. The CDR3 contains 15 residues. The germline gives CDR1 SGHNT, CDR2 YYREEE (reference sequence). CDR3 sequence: CASRPRWDRVHEQYF. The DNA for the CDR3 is TGTGCCAGCAGACCGAGATGGGACAGGGTCCACGAGCAGTACTTC.

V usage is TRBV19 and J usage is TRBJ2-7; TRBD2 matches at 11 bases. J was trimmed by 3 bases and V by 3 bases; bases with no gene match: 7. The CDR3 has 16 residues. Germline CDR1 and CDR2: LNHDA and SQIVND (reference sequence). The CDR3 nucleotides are TGTGCCAGTAGTATTTCACTAGCGGGAGAATACTACGAGCAGTACTTC. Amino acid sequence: CASSISLAGEYYEQYF.

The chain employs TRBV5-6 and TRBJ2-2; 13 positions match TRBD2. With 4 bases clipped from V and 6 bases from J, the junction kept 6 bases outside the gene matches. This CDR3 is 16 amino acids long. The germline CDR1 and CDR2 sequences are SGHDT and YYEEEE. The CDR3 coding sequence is TGTGCCAGCAGCCCGACTAGCGGGGGGCGGGCCGGGGAGCTGTTTTTT. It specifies CASSPTSGGRAGELFF. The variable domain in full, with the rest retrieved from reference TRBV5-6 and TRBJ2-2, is DAGVTQSPTHLIKTRGQQVTLRCSPKSGHDTVSWYQQALGQGPQFIFQYYEEEERQRGNFPDRFSGHQFPNYSSELNVNALLLGDSALYLCASSPTSGGRAGELFFGEGSRLTVL.